This T cell receptor beta chain stems from a study of brain T cells in children with intractable seizures. Notes on the study in general: Clones missing pre-surgery may reflect undersampling of that blood sample. Patients' HCMV serostatus was unknown; virus specificity rests on CDR3 similarity alone.

Sequencing used immunoSEQ multiplex PCR; TCRdb keeps in-frame clones, though not all of them. The data contain fewer than 85,000 clones, 85% to 95% of them singletons. With regard to this clone: Its antigen is not identified.

Trimming took 0 bases from V and 5 from J, leaving 10 bases between them. CDR1 and CDR2 (germline): SNHLY, FYNNEI. CDR3 size: 14 residues. The specimen was peripheral blood, collected at surgery. The receptor was derived from a boy under two years old with tuberous sclerosis and intractable seizures. The chain combines TRBV2 with TRBJ1-1; D uncertain. The CDR3 coding sequence is TGTGCCAGCAGTGAAGCGCGGGGTTTAACTGAAGCTTTCTTT. It yields the protein CASSEARGLTEAFF. The full variable domain, in which reference TRBV2 and TRBJ1-1 provide the parts outside the CDR3, is EPEVTQTPSHQVTQMGQEVILRCVPISNHLYFYWYRQILGQKVEFLVSFYNNEISEKSEIFDDQFSVERPDGSNFTLKIRSTKLEDSAMYFCASSEARGLTEAFFGQGTRLTVV.